This T cell receptor (beta chain) is from a study of T cell responses to AZD1222 COVID-19 vaccine. General observations from the study: Clonal diversity was possibly underestimated; the donors were predominantly white British and more often female. Reportedly, nearly half of unique spike TCRs recognized epitopes outside B.1.351/B.1.1.7 mutations. Only six or seven AZD1222 recipients tested seropositive at baseline.

As concerns this clone: The antigen remains undetermined.

Some clones are missing from TCRdb's copy, which holds only in-frame ones; the method was immunoSEQ multiplex PCR. The table shows over 45,000 clones, with approximately 83% occurring only once. V lost 4 bases to trimming and J lost 3 bases, with 16 bases between them. The CDR3 length is 15 residues. Germline loops: CDR1 SQVTM, CDR2 ANQGSEA. The chain carries TRBV29-1 and TRBJ1-3; maybe TRBD1 (6 bases). This sample comprised peripheral blood, obtained on day 0 of AZD1222 vaccination. This TCR derives from an adult in good health. The CDR3 bases are TGCAGCGTTGTCTGGATAGGGGGGGGTGGAAACACCATATATTTT. This sequence encodes CSVVWIGGGGNTIYF. The full variable domain, with the rest looked up from reference TRBV29-1 and TRBJ1-3, is SAVISQKPSRDICQRGTSLTIQCQVDSQVTMMFWYRQQPGQSLTLIATANQGSEATYESGFVIDKFPISRPNLTFSTLTVSNMSPEDSSIYLCSVVWIGGGGNTIYFGEGSWLTVV.